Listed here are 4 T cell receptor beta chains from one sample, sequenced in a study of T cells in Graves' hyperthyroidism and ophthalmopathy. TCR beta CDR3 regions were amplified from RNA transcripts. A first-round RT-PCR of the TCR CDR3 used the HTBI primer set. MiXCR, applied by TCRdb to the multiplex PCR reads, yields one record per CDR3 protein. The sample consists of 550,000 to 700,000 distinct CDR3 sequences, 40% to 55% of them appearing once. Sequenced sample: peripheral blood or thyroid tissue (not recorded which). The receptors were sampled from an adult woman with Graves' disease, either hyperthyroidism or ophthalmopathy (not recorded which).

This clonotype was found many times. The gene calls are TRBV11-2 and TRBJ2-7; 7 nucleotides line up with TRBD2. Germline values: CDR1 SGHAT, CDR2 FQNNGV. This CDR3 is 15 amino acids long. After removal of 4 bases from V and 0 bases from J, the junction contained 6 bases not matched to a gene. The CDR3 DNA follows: TGTGCCAGCAGCTCACTAGCGAACTACTCCTACGAGCAGTACTTC. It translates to CASSSLANYSYEQYF.

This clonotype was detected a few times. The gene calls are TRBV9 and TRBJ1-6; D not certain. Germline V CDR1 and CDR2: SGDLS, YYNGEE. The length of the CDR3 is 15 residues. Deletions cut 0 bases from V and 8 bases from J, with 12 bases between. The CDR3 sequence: CASSVGLYGDSPLHF. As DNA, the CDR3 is TGTGCCAGCAGCGTAGGTCTGTATGGGGATTCACCCCTCCACTTT.

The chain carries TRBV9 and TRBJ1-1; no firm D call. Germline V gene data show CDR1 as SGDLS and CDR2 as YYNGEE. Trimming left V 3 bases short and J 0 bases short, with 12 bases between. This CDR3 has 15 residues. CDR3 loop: CASSAGVGMNTEAFF. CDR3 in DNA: TGTGCCAGCAGCGCCGGGGTTGGGATGAACACTGAAGCTTTCTTT.

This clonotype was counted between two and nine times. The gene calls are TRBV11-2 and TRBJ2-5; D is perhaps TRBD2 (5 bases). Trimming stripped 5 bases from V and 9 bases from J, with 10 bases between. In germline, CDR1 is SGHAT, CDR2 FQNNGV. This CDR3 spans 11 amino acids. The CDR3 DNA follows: TGTGCCAGCAGCCCAAAGGAGGCCCAGTACTTC. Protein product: CASSPKEAQYF.